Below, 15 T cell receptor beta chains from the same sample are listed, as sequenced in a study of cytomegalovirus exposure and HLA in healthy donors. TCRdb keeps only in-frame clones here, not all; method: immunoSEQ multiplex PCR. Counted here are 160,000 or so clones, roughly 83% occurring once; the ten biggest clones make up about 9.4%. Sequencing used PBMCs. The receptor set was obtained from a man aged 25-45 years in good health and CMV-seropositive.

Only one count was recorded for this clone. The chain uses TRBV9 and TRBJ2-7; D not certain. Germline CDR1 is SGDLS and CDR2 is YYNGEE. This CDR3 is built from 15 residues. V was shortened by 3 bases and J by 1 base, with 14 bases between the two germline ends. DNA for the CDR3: TGTGCCAGCAGCGACACTATAGGCCCATCCTACGAGCAGTACTTC. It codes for CASSDTIGPSYEQYF. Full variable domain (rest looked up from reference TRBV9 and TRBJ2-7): DSGVTQTPKHLITATGQRVTLRCSPRSGDLSVYWYQQSLDQGLQFLIQYYNGEERAKGNILERFSAQQFPDLHSELNLSSLELGDSALYFCASSDTIGPSYEQYFGPGTRLTVT.

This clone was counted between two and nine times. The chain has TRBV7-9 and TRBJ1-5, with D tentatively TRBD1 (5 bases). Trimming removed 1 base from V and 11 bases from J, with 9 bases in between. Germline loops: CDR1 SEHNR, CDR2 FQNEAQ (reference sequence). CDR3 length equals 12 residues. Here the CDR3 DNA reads TGTGCCAGCAGCTTAGTACGGGGGTCCCAGCATTTT. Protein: CASSLVRGSQHF. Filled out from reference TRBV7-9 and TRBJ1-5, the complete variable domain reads DTGVSQNPRHKITKRGQNVTFRCDPISEHNRLYWYRQTLGQGPEFLTYFQNEAQLEKSRLLSDRFSAERPKGSFSTLEIQRTEQGDSAMYLCASSLVRGSQHFGDGTRLSIL.

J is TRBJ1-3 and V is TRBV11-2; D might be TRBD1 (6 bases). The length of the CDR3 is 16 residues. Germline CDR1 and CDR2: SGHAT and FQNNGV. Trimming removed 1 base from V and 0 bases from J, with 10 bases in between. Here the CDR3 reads CASSLVTGPSGNTIYF. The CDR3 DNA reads TGTGCCAGCAGCTTAGTCACAGGGCCCTCTGGAAACACCATATATTTT.

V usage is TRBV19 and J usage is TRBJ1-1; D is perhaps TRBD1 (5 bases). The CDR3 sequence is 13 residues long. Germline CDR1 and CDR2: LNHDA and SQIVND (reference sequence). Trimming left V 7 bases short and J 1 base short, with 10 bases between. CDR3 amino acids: CASTSGGNTEAFF. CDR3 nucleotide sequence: TGTGCCAGTACCTCCGGGGGGAACACTGAAGCTTTCTTT.

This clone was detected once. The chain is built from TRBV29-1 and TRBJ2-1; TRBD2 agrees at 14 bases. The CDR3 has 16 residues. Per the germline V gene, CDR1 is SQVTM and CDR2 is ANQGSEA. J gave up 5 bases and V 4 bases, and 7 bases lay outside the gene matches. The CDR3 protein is CSVGGLAGGLDNEQFF. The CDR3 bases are TGCAGCGTTGGCGGACTAGCGGGGGGCCTGGACAATGAGCAGTTCTTC.

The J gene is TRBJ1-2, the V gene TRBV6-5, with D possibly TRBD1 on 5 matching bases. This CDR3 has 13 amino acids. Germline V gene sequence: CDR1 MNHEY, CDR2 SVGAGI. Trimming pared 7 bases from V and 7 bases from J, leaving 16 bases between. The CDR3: CASNQQAGTGYTF. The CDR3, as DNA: TGTGCCAGCAACCAACAGGCAGGAACTGGCTACACCTTC.

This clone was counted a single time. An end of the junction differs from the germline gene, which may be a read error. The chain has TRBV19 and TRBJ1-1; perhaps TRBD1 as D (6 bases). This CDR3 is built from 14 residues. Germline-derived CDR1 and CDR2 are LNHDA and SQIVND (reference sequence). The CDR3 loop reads CASSIDQGNPEAFF. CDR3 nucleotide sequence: TGTGCCAGTAGTATAGATCAGGGGAACCCTGAAGCTTTCTTT.

CDR3 nucleotide sequence: TGTGCCAGCAGCAGCCATACGGGGTGGGAGCAGTACTTC. Translating gives CASSSHTGWEQYF. V is TRBV11-2 and J is TRBJ2-7, with a weak D call TRBD2 (5 bases). This CDR3 has 13 amino acids. The germline V gene encodes CDR1 SGHAT and CDR2 FQNNGV. With 5 bases removed from V and 7 bases from J, the gap between germline ends came to 15 bases. The full variable domain, its missing parts supplied by reference TRBV11-2 and TRBJ2-7, is EAGVAQSPRYKIIEKRQSVAFWCNPISGHATLYWYQQILGQGPKLLIQFQNNGVVDDSQLPKDRFSAERLKGVDSTLKIQPAKLEDSAVYLCASSSHTGWEQYFGPGTRLTVT.

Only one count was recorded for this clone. CDR3 in amino acids: CASSLSAGDYGYTF. The DNA of the CDR3 is TGTGCCAGCAGCCTGTCGGCGGGAGACTATGGCTACACCTTC. The V gene is TRBV6-6, the J gene TRBJ1-2; no clear D gene. Per germline, CDR1 MNHNY and CDR2 SVGAGI (reference sequence). The CDR3 has 14 residues. V lost 6 bases and J lost 3, with 14 bases in between.

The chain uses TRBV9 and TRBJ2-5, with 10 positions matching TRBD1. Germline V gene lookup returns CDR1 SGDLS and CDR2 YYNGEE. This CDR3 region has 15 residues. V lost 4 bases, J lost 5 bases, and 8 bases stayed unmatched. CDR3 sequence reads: CASSTRQGAEETQYF. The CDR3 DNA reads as TGTGCCAGCAGCACTCGACAGGGGGCGGAGGAGACCCAGTACTTC.

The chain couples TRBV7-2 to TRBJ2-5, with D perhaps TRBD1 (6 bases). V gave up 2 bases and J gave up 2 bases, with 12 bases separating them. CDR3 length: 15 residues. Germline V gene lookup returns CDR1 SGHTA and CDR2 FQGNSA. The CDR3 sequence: CASSLSGTLQETQYF. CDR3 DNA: TGTGCCAGCAGCTTATCCGGGACACTTCAAGAGACCCAGTACTTC.

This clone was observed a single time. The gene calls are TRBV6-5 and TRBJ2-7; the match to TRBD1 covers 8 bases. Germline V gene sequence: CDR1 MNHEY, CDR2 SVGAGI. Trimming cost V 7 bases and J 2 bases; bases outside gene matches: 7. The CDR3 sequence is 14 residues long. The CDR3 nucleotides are TGTGCCAGCACCAAACAGGGGGGAACCTACGAGCAGTACTTC. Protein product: CASTKQGGTYEQYF.

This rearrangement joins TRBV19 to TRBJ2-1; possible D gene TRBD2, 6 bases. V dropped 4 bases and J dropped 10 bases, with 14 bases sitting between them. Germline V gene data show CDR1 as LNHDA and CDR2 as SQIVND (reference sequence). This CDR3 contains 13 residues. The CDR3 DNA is TGTGCCAGTAGTACCCTCGGGGGAAACGAGCAGTTCTTC. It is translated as CASSTLGGNEQFF.

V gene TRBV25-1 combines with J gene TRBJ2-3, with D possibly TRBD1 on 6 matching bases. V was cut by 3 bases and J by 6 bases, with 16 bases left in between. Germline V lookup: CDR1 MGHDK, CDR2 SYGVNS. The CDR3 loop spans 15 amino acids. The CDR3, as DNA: TGTGCCAGCAGTGACCAGGGACATCTCGGGGATACGCAGTATTTT. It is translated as CASSDQGHLGDTQYF.

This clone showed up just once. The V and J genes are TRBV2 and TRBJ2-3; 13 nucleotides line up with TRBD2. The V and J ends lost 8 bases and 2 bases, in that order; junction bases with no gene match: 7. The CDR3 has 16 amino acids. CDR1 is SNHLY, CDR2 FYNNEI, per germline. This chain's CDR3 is CASGGTSGEVTDTQYF. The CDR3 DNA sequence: TGTGCCAGCGGCGGGACTAGCGGGGAGGTCACAGATACGCAGTATTTT. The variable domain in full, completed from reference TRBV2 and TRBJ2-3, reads EPEVTQTPSHQVTQMGQEVILRCVPISNHLYFYWYRQILGQKVEFLVSFYNNEISEKSEIFDDQFSVERPDGSNFTLKIRSTKLEDSAMYFCASGGTSGEVTDTQYFGPGTRLTVL.